The rows below give T cell receptor beta chains drawn from one sample of a study of Tregs in tolerant kidney transplant recipients. TCRdb's table, derived via immunoSEQ multiplex PCR, lists solely in-frame clones and lacks some. The sample records 90,000 to 130,000 clones, roughly 89% being singletons. The sequencing used CD4+ T cells from blood, collected before the transplant. The receptors originated from a human donor who received a combined kidney and bone marrow transplant. CDR3s include the opening cysteine and the closing phenylalanine or tryptophan. Each record gives: V gene, CDR3 protein.

>TRBV19
CASSTGNAYEQYF
>TRBV5-8
CASSLGVQGKLFF
>TRBV9
CASSPRTSYTGELFF
>TRBV10-2
CASSETHRVGYGYTF
>TRBV28
CVGFRTVQETQYF
>TRBV28
CASSLKAVAFF
>TRBV7-2
CASSPSLNWGLSYGYTF
>TRBV7-7
CASSSGSYNEQFF
>TRBV14
CASSQTRNTIYF
>TRBV23-1
CASFRDRSTHEQFF
>TRBV5-4
CASSFMGSGAYEQYF
>TRBV2
CASSGTGIVEGYTF
>TRBV6-1
CASTGAGGSGYTF
>TRBV9
CASSVRTSGRGTDTQYF
>TRBV13
CASSPRDRGAYEQYF
>TRBV10-3
CAIEASTSGANVLTF
>TRBV5-1
CASSGGADYEQYF
>TRBV10-1
CASGRRRGDTQYF
>TRBV5-1
CASTRTASGGANEQFF
>TRBV7-9
CASSSTLSGGGGEQFF
>TRBV5-1
CASSLGQGAYNSPLHF
>TRBV4-1
CASSRTPGLGSYEQYF
>TRBV5-1
CASSRAGTSGGARGTDTQYF
>TRBV7-2
CASIPTALQETQYF
>TRBV6-5
CASSPGTGDDEQYF
>TRBV6-4
CASSDSAHTDTQYF
>TRBV7-2
CASSLGIRGSPEQYF
>TRBV6-1
CASRTGMNTEAFF
>TRBV5-1
CASSLRASGGTGELFF
>TRBV7-2
CASSLDRAGQYEQYF
>TRBV19
CASSTRQGWTDTQYF
>TRBV6-1
CASSLTTGGYEKLFF
>TRBV6-5
CASSYRLVANEQFF
>TRBV6-5
CASFGGANVLTF
>TRBV6-1
CASSRQSQETQYF
>TRBV5-1
CASSLTVSSGANVLTF